This is a list of T cell receptor beta chains from one sample in a study of response to subunit inactivated influenza vaccine. MiXCR, applied by TCRdb to the RT-PCR reads, yields one record per CDR3 protein. The table shows hundreds of thousands of distinct CDR3 sequences, with roughly 18% occurring only once. Sequenced here: PBMCs from blood, sampled around 5 days after vaccination. These TCRs come from a man aged 45 to 65 who received an inactivated influenza vaccine. CDR3s include the opening cysteine and the closing phenylalanine or tryptophan. A D gene is named only where the DNA matches it firmly. Size values are once, few and many counts, or a class for expanded clones, and some rows have none.

once	TRBV6-2/TRBV6-3	TRBJ2-1	TRBD2	TGTGCCAGCAGTTACCTCCTAGCGGGATCTTACAATGGGCAGTTCTTC	CASSYLLAGSYNGQFF
few	TRBV20-1	TRBJ2-7	.	TGCAGTGCTAGAGATTCAAGGCGAGGATTTGTCACATACGAGCAGTACTTC	CSARDSRRGFVTYEQYF
.	TRBV2	TRBJ1-4	TRBD1	TGTGCCACACAAGCAGGACGGACAGGGGGGGAAAAACTGTTTTTT	CATQAGRTGGEKLFF
.	TRBV12-3/TRBV12-4	TRBJ1-1	.	TGTGCCAGCAGTTCTCTCCGACAGCACACTGAAGCTTTCTTT	CASSSLRQHTEAFF
few	TRBV2	TRBJ2-7	.	TGTGCCAGCAGTGAATGGGGGAAGGATGGCGAGCAGTACTTC	CASSEWGKDGEQYF
few	TRBV6-2/TRBV6-3	TRBJ2-7	TRBD1	TGTGCCAGCAGGAATTCCCCGGGACAGGGCTCCTACGAGCAGTACTTC	CASRNSPGQGSYEQYF
.	TRBV6-1	TRBJ2-7	.	TGTGCCAGCATCACCAAGTCCCTCGTCTGCTCCTACGAGCAGTACTTC	CASITKSLVCSYEQYF
.	TRBV9	TRBJ2-5	.	TGTGCCAGCAGCGTAGCTCCAGCGACAGAACGAGAGACCCAGTACTTC	CASSVAPATERETQYF
.	TRBV11-3	TRBJ2-1	.	TGTGCCAGCAGCTTGGAGGACGGAGCCTACAATGAGCAGTTCTTC	CASSLEDGAYNEQFF
.	TRBV10-3	TRBJ2-5	.	TGTGCCATCAGTGAGGTTGGTGGTTACGGAGGGGAGACCCAGTACTTC	CAISEVGGYGGETQYF
many	TRBV12-3/TRBV12-4	TRBJ1-1	.	TGTGCCAGCAGTTTAGTTGGATTCACTGAAGCTTTCTTT	CASSLVGFTEAFF
few	TRBV28	TRBJ2-7	TRBD1	TGTGCCAGCGAGTCCGGGACAGGACTATACGAGCAGTACTTC	CASESGTGLYEQYF
.	TRBV6-2/TRBV6-3	TRBJ2-1	TRBD2	TGTGCCAGTGTGGTAGCGGGAGGGCCGAATGAGCAGTTCTTC	CASVVAGGPNEQFF
few	TRBV6-1	TRBJ2-6	.	TGTGCCACCCTCGTGTGGGGGTCTGGGGCCAACGTCCTGACTTTC	CATLVWGSGANVLTF